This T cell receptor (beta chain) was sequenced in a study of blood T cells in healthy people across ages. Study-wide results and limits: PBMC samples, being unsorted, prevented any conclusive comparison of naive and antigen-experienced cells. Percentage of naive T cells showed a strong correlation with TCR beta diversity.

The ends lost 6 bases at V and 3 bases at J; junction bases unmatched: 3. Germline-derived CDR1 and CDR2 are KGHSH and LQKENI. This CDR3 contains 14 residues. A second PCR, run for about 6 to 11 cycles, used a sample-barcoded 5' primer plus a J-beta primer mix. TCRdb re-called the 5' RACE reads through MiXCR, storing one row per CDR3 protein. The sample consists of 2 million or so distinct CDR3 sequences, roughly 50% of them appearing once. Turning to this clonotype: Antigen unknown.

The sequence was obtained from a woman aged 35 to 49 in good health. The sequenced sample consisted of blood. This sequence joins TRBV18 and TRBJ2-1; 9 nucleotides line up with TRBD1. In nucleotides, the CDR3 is TGTGCCAGCTCCGGACAGGGGATCTACAATGAGCAGTTCTTC. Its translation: CASSGQGIYNEQFF.